The source of this T cell receptor beta chain is a study of blood T cells in healthy people across ages. Next came a second PCR, run for roughly 6 to 11 cycles, which used a sample-barcoded 5' primer along with a J-beta primer mix. MiXCR, applied by TCRdb to the 5' RACE reads, yields one record per CDR3 protein. The sample carries 1.8 million or so distinct CDR3 sequences, roughly 43% recorded once. This clonotype was picked up a small number of times. The trim removed 1 base at V and 6 bases at J, leaving 8 bases unmatched. The CDR3 totals 15 residues. CDR1 and CDR2 (germline): LNHNV, YYDKDF (reference sequence).

The sequenced sample was blood. The rearrangement joins TRBV15 to TRBJ1-2; 7 bases match TRBD1. This sequence was found in a human donor in good health. CDR3 residues: CATSRVQGESNGYTF. CDR3 bases: TGTGCCACCAGCAGAGTGCAGGGGGAGTCGAATGGCTACACCTTC.